There are a few counts of the clone carrying this T cell receptor (beta chain). The antigen remains undetermined. This entry comes from a study of T cells after yellow fever vaccination. Generation of TCR cDNA used 5'RACE template switching (which added a universal primer site and UMIs). MiXCR was run by TCRdb on the 5' RACE reads, yielding one entry per CDR3 protein. The table lists a few hundred thousand distinct CDR3 sequences, 3.5% to 5% of them singletons. The junction had 10 bases not matched to a gene; V was cut back by 2 bases and J by 7 bases. The CDR3 is 16 residues long. Per germline, CDR1 MNHNY and CDR2 SVGAGI (reference sequence). General study findings and limits: Post-booster repertoires again held most primary-vaccination clones (roughly 96% CD4, about 90% CD8).

The sample consisted of PBMCs, taken 15 days after the yellow fever booster vaccination. The chain has TRBV6-6 and TRBJ1-5, with 8 bases that match TRBD1. This receptor was obtained from a man aged 18 to 30 who received the YFV17D yellow fever vaccine. The CDR3 DNA reads TGTGCCAGCAGTTACCCGGGGGACAGGAATTGGCAGCCCCAGCATTTT. It codes for CASSYPGDRNWQPQHF.